Listed below are T cell receptor beta chains from one sample, sequenced in a study of T cell responses to AZD1222 COVID-19 vaccine. Using immunoSEQ multiplex PCR, the repertoire was profiled, and TCRdb retains in-frame clones only, with some absent. In the table there are approximately 100,000 clones, approximately 90% of which are singletons. Material: peripheral blood, obtained on day 0 of AZD1222 vaccination. These receptors came from an adult in good health. CDR3s include the opening cysteine and the closing phenylalanine or tryptophan. The D gene is left open where the match is weak. Rows give clone size only sometimes, using once, few, many, or a class for an expanded clone.

abundance	d_gene	j_gene	v_gene	CDR3aa	CDR3nt
.	.	TRBJ1-6	TRBV14	CASSRKGDLYNSPLHF	TGTGCCAGCAGCCGGAAGGGGGATTTATATAATTCACCCCTCCACTTT
once	.	TRBJ2-1	TRBV29-1	CSVEFRVDEQFF	TGCAGCGTTGAGTTCAGGGTGGATGAGCAGTTCTTC
few	TRBD1	TRBJ1-1	TRBV6-1	CASSEVGTGGARTEAFF	TGTGCCAGCAGTGAAGTGGGGACAGGGGGCGCGCGGACTGAAGCTTTCTTT
.	.	TRBJ1-1	TRBV6-2/TRBV6-3	CASSYSNTEAFF	TGTGCCAGCAGTTATTCGAACACTGAAGCTTTCTTT
.	.	TRBJ1-1	TRBV27	CASSLWPGSNTEAFF	TGTGCCAGCAGTTTATGGCCGGGATCGAACACTGAAGCTTTCTTT
.	TRBD1	TRBJ2-2	TRBV7-8	CASSYRDRVTGELFF	TGTGCCAGCAGCTATCGGGACAGAGTCACCGGGGAGCTGTTTTTT
.	TRBD1	TRBJ1-2	TRBV29-1	CSVEVTGGYGYTF	TGCAGCGTTGAAGTGACAGGGGGATATGGCTACACCTTC
.	.	TRBJ2-2	TRBV18	CASSPRANTGELFF	TGTGCCAGCTCACCACGGGCGAACACCGGGGAGCTGTTTTTT
.	.	TRBJ2-5	TRBV7-2	CASSPGVTQYF	TGTGCCAGCAGCCCTGGTGTGACCCAGTACTTC
.	.	TRBJ1-5	TRBV19	CASSIGRANSNQPQHF	TGTGCCAGCTCGATCGGGCGGGCTAATAGCAATCAGCCCCAGCATTTT
.	.	TRBJ2-5	TRBV29-1	CSVGGGQETQYF	TGCAGCGTGGGGGGAGGCCAAGAGACCCAGTACTTC
.	.	TRBJ2-3	TRBV3-1/TRBV3-2	CASSSAPGYTQYF	TGTGCCAGCAGCTCGGCCCCAGGATATACGCAGTATTTT
.	.	TRBJ1-5	TRBV19	CASSSQGPGRNQPQHF	TGTGCCAGTAGCTCCCAGGGGCCAGGTCGCAATCAGCCCCAGCATTTT
few	.	TRBJ1-1	TRBV15	CATSRDRGLNTEAFF	TGTGCCACCAGCAGAGATCGGGGGTTGAACACTGAAGCTTTCTTT